This note documents a single T cell receptor beta chain sequence. Antigen unknown. PCR amplification relied on 60 Vbeta primers (plus 13 Jbeta primers). Clones were read by immunoSEQ multiplex PCR, and TCRdb kept only the in-frame ones, dropping some. The table records 100,000 or so clones, less than 80% of them present only once. The sample is drawn from a study of cytomegalovirus exposure and HLA in healthy donors. Across the study: Membership in the Caucasian-associated ancestry cluster was found for around four fifths of almost 400 genotyped donors.

Whole-study findings and limits: Rare TCR sequences predominated, though certain public TCRs were found in many donors.

This CDR3 contains 17 residues. In germline, CDR1 is SGHAT, CDR2 FQNNGV. Deletions cut 2 bases from V and 5 bases from J, with 21 bases between. The V and J genes are TRBV11-2 and TRBJ1-1; possibly TRBD1 for D (5 bases). The sample comprised PBMCs. The sequence was collected from a woman aged 40 to 50 in good health and CMV-seronegative. The DNA of the CDR3 is TGTGCCAGCAGCTTATACAAACAGGACCCGCACCTTACTGAAGCTTTCTTT. Translation: CASSLYKQDPHLTEAFF.